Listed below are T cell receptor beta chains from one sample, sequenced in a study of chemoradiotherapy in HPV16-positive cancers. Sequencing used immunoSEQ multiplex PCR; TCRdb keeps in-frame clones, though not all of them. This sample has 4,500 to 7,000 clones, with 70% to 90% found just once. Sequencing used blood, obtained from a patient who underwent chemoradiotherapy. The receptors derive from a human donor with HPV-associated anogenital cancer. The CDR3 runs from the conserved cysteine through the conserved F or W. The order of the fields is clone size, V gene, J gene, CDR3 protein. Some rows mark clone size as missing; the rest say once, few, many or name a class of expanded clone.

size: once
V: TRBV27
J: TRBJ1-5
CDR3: CASRNTGAKRDQPQHF

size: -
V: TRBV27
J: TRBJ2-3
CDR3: CASSFSGLTDTQYF

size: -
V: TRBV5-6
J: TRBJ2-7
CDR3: CASSLGSSTYEQYF

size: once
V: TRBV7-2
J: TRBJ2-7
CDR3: CASSEGLLSYEQYF

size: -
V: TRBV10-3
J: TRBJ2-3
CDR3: CAISGSGRAEDTQYF

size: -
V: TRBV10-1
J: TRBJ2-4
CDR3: CASNLEEEAKNIQYF

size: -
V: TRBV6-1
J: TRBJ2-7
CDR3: CASTEPQSLAYEQYF

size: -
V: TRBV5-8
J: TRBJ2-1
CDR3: CAGESGTGEYNEQFF

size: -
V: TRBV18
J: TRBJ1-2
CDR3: CASSPGTPSNYGYTF

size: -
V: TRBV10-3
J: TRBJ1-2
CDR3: CAISDPDSNYGYTF

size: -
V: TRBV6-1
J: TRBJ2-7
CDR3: CASSEWTSEISSSYEQYF

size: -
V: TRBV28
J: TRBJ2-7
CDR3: CASSYGLGFSISYEQYF

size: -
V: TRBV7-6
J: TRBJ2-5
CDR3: CAIGTSATETQYF

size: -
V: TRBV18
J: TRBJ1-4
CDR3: CASSPQGREKLFF

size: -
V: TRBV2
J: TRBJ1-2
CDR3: CASSEESSLYGYTF

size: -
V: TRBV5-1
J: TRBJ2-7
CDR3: CASRDTYYEQYF

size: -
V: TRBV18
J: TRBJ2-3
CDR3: CASSPDRGLADTQYF

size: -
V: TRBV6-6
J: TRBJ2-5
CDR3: CASRKGQGEETQYF

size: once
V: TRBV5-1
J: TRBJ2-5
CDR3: CASSDSGTRETQYF

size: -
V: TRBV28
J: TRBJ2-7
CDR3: CASNSRDSDTYYEQYF

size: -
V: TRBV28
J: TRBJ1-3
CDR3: CASSLRGTFGNTIYF

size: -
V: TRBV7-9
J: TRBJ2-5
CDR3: CASSSDSHQETQYF

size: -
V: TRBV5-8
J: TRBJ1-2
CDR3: CASSLSQGGISYTF

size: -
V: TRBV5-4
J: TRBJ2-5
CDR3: CASSRQLQETQYF

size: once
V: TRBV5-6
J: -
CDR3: CASSMDTSYEQYF

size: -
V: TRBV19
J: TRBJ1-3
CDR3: CASNRAGVNTIYF